Many counts were recorded for the clone carrying this T cell receptor (beta chain). The data are from a study of T cell repertoires in cytomegalovirus infection. Study at large: Based on public TCR beta signatures, there were indications of CMV infection and of a matching HLA type.

Each CDR3 protein gets one entry after TCRdb re-called the reads with MiXCR. The sample includes 300,000 to 450,000 distinct CDR3 sequences, about a sixth of them seen just once. Trimming left V 5 bases short and J 3 bases short, with 10 bases between. Germline assignment: CDR1 SGHVS and CDR2 FQNEAQ. This CDR3 has 13 amino acids. The chain carries TRBV7-8 and TRBJ1-1; D unresolved. The sequencing input was PBMCs. This TCR came from a human donor in good health (CMV status not recorded). Some clones in this sample may be carry-over from other donors' samples. The CDR3 DNA reads TGTGCCAGCAGCGAAGCCGCCGACACTGAAGCTTTCTTT. As protein: CASSEAADTEAFF.